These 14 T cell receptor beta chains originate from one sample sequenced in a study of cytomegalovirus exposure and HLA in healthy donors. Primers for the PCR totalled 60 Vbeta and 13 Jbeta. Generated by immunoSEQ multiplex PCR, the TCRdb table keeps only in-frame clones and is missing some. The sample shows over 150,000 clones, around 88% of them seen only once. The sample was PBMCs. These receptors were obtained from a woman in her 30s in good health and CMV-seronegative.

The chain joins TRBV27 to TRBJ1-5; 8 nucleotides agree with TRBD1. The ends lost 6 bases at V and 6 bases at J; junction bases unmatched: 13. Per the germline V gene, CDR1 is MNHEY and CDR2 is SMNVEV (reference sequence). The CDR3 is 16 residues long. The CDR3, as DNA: TGTGCCAGCAGCCGAATGGACAGGGTTGGTAGTCAGCCCCAGCATTTT. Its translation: CASSRMDRVGSQPQHF.

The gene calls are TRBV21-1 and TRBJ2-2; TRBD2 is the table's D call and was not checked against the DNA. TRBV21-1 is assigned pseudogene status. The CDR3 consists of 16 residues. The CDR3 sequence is CASSILAGGFTGELFF. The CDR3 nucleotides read TGTGCCAGCAGCATACTAGCGGGAGGGTTTACCGGGGAGCTGTTTTTT.

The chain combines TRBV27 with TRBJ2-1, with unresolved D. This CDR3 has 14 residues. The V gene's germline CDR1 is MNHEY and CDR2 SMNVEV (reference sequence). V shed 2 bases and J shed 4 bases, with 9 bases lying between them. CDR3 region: CASSLAEHYNEQFF. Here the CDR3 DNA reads TGTGCCAGCAGTTTAGCGGAGCATTACAATGAGCAGTTCTTC.

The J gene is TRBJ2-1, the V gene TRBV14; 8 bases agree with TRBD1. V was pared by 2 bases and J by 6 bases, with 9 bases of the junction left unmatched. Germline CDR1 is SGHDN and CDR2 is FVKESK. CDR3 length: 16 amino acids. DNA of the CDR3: TGTGCCAGCAGCCAATATGACAGGGGTCATTCCAATGAGCAGTTCTTC. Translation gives CASSQYDRGHSNEQFF. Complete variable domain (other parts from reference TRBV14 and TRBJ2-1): EAGVTQFPSHSVIEKGQTVTLRCDPISGHDNLYWYRRVMGKEIKFLLHFVKESKQDESGMPNNRFLAERTGGTYSTLKVQPAELEDSGVYFCASSQYDRGHSNEQFFGPGTRLTVL.

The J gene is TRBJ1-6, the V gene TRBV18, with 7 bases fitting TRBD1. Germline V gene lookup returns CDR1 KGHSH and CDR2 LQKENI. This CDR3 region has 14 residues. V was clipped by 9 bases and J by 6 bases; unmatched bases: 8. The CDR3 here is CASSRDRRNSPLHF. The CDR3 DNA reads TGTGCCAGTAGTCGGGACAGACGTAATTCACCCCTCCACTTT.

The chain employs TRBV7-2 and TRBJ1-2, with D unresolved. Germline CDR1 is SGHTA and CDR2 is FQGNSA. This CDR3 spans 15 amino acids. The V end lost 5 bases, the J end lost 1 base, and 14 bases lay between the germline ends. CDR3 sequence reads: CASSPGGQINYGYTF. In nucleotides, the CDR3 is TGTGCCAGCAGCCCCGGAGGGCAGATTAACTATGGCTACACCTTC.

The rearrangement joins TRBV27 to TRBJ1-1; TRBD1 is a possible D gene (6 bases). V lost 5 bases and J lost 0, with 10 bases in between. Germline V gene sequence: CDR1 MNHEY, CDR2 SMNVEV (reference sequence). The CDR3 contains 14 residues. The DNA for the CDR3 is TGTGCCAGCAGTCTCAGACAGGTGAACACTGAAGCTTTCTTT. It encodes CASSLRQVNTEAFF.

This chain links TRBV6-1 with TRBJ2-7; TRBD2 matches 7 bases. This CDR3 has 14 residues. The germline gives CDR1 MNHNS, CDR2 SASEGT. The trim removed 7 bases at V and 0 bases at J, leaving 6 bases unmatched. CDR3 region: CASMTSPTSYEQYF. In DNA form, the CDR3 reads TGTGCCAGCATGACTAGCCCAACCTCCTACGAGCAGTACTTC.

The CDR3 DNA is TGTGCCAGCAGCTTGAGTCAGGGGGTTGGCACTGAAGCTTTCTTT. Translation gives CASSLSQGVGTEAFF. V usage is TRBV5-4 and J usage is TRBJ1-1, with TRBD1 matching over 7 bases. With 1 base clipped from V and 4 bases from J, the junction kept 7 bases outside the gene matches. Per the germline V gene, CDR1 is SGHNT and CDR2 is YYREEE (reference sequence). CDR3 length: 15 amino acids.

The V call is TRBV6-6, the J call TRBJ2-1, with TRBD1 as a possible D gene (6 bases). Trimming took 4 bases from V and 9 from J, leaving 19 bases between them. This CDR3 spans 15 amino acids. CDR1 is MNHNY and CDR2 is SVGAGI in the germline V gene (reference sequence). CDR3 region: CASSWGQGIDGEQFF. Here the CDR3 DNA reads TGTGCCAGCAGTTGGGGGCAGGGGATTGACGGTGAGCAGTTCTTC.

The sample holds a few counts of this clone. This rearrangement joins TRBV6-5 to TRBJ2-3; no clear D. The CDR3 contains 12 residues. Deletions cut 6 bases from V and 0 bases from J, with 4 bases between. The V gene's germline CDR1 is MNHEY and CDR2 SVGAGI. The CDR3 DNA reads TGTGCCAGCAGCCAGAGCACAGATACGCAGTATTTT. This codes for CASSQSTDTQYF.

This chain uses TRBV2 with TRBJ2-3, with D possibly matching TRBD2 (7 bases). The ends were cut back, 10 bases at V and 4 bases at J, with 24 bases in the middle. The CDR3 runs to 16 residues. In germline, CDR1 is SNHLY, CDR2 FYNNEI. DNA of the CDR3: TGTGCCATCCCGAGGGGACCGGGGGGCATGGCAGATACGCAGTATTTT. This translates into CAIPRGPGGMADTQYF.

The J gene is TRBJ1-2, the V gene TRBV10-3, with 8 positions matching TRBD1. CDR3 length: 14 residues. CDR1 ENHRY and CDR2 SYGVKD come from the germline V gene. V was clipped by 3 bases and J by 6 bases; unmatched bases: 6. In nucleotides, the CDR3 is TGTGCCATCAGTGAAGACAGGGGCGCTGATGGCTACACCTTC. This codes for CAISEDRGADGYTF.

The DNA for the CDR3 is TGTGCCAGCAGCTTAGCCGGGGCTAATGAAAAACTGTTTTTT. Translation: CASSLAGANEKLFF. The chain is built from TRBV7-2 and TRBJ1-4, with D unresolved. V shed 0 bases and J shed 3 bases, with 5 bases lying between them. CDR3 length equals 14 residues. Germline V lookup: CDR1 SGHTA, CDR2 FQGNSA.